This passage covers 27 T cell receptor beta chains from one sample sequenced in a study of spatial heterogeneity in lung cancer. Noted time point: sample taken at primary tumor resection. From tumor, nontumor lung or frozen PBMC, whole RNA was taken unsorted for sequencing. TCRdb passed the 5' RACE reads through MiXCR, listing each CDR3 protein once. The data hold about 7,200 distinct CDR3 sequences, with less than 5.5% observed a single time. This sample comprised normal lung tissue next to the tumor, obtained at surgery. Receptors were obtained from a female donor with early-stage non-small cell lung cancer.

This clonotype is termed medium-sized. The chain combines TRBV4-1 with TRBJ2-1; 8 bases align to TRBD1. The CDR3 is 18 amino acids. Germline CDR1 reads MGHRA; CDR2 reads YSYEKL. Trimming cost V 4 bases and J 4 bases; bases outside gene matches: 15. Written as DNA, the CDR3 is TGCGCCAGCAGCCCTAGATTAATCCGGGACAGGATGTACAATGAGCAGTTCTTC. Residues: CASSPRLIRDRMYNEQFF.

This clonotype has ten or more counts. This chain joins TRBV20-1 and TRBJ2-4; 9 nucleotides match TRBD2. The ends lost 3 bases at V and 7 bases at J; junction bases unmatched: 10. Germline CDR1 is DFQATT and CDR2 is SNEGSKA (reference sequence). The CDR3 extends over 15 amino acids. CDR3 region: CSASLTSGLRNIQYF. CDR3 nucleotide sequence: TGCAGTGCTAGCTTAACTAGCGGGCTGAGGAACATTCAGTACTTC.

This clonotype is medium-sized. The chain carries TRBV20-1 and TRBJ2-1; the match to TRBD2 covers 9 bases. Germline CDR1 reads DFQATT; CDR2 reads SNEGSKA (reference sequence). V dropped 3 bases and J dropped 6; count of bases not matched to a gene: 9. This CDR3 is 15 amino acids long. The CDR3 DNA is TGCAGTGCTAGCGGGCGGGAGGGCCTGGGCAATGAGCAGTTCTTC. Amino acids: CSASGREGLGNEQFF.

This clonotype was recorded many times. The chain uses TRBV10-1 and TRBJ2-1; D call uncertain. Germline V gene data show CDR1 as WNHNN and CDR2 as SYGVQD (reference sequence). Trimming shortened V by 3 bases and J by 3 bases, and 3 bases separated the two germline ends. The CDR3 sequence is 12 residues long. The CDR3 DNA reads TGCGCCAGCAGTGATAACTACAATGAGCAGTTCTTC. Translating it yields CASSDNYNEQFF.

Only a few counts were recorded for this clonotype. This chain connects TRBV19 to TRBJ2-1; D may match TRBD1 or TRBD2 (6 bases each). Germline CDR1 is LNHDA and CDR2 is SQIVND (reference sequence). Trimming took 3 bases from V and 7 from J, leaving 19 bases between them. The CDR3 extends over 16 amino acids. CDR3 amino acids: CASSIGYSRDKNEQFF. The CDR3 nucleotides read TGTGCCAGTAGTATTGGTTACTCGCGGGACAAAAATGAGCAGTTCTTC.

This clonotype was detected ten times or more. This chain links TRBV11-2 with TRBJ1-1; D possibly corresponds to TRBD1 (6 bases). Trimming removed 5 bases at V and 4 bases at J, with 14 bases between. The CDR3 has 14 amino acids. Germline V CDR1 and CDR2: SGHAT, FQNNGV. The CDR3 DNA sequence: TGTGCCAGCAGCCCCGGGGGCTTAGGCACTGAAGCTTTCTTT. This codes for CASSPGGLGTEAFF.

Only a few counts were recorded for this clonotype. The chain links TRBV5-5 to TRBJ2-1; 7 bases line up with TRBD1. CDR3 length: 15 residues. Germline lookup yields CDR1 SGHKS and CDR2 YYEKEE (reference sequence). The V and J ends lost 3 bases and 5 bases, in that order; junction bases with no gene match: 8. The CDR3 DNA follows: TGTGCCAGCAGCTCACTAGGGGGCCATAACAATGAGCAGTTCTTC. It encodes CASSSLGGHNNEQFF.

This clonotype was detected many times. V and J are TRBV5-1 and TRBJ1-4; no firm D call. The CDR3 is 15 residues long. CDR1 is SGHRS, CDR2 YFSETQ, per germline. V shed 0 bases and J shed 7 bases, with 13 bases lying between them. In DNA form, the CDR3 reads TGCGCCAGCAGCTTGGTCGGGAGGGTTCGTGAAAAACTGTTTTTT. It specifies CASSLVGRVREKLFF.

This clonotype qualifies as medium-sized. DNA of the CDR3: TGCAGCGTGTCCCCCGGGGGACAGGGGGCGCAGGACACCTTC. This sequence encodes CSVSPGGQGAQDTF. This rearrangement joins TRBV29-1 to TRBJ1-2; TRBD1 aligns across 12 bases. The CDR3 runs 14 residues. Per the germline V gene, CDR1 is SQVTM and CDR2 is ANQGSEA. V lost 6 bases to trimming and J lost 12 bases; unmatched junction nucleotides: 14. Complete variable domain (other parts from reference TRBV29-1 and TRBJ1-2): SAVISQKPSRDICQRGTSLTIQCQVDSQVTMMFWYRQQPGQSLTLIATANQGSEATYESGFVIDKFPISRPNLTFSTLTVSNMSPEDSSIYLCSVSPGGQGAQDTFGSGTRLTVV.

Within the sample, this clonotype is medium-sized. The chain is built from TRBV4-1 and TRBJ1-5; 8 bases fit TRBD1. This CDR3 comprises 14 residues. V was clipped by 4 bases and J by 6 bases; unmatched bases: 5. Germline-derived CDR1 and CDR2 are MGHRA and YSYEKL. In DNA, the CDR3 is TGCGCCAGCAGCCCCGGACAGGGTGGTCAGCCCCAGCATTTT. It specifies CASSPGQGGQPQHF.

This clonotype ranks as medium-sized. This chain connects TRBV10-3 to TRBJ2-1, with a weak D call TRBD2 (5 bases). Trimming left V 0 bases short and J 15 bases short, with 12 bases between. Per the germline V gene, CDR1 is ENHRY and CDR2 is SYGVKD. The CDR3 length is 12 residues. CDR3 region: CAISESREGRFF. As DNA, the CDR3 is TGTGCCATCAGTGAGTCGAGGGAAGGGAGGTTCTTC.

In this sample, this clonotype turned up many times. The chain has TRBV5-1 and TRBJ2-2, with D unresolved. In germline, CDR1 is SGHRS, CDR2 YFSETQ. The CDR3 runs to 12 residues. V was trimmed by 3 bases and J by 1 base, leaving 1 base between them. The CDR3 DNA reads TGCGCCAGCAGCTGGAACACCGGGGAGCTGTTTTTT. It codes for CASSWNTGELFF.

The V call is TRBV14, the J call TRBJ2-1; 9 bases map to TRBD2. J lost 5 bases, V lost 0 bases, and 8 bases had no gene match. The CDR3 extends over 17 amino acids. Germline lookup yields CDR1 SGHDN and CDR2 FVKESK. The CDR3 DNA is TGTGCCAGCAGCCAAGACCGGACTTTAGCGGGAGACAATGAGCAGTTCTTC. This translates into CASSQDRTLAGDNEQFF.

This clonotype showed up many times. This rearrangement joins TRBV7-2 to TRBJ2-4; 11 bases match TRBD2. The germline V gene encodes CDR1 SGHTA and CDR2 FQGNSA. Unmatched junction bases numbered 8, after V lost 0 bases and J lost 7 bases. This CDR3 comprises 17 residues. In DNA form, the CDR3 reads TGTGCCAGCAGCTTAGCGGTAACTAGCGGGAGTTCTAACATTCAGTACTTC. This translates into CASSLAVTSGSSNIQYF.

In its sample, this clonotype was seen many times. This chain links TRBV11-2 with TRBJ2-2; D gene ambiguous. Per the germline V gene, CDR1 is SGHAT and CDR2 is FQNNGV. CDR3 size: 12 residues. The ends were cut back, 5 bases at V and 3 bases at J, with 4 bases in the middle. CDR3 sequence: CASSQHTGELFF. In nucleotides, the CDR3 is TGTGCCAGCAGCCAACACACCGGGGAGCTGTTTTTT.

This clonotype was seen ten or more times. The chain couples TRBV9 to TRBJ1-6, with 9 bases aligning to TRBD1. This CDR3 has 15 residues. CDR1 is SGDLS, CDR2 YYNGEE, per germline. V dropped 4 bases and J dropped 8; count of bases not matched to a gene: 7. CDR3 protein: CASSNRGRGDSPLHF. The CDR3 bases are TGTGCCAGCAGCAACAGGGGGCGCGGGGATTCACCCCTCCACTTT.

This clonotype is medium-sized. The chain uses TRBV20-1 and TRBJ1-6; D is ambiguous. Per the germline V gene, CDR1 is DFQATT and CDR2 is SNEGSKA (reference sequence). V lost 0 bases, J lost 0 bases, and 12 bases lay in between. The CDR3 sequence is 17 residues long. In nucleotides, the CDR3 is TGCAGTGCTAGAGATTCACAAATTGCCTCCTATAATTCACCCCTCCACTTT. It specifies CSARDSQIASYNSPLHF.

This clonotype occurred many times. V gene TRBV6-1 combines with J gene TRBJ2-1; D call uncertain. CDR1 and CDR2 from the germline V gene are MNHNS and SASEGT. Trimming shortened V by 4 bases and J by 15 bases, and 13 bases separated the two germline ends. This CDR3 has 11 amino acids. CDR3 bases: TGTGCCAGCAGTGTAGGTCTAAGAAGGTTCTTC. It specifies CASSVGLRRFF.

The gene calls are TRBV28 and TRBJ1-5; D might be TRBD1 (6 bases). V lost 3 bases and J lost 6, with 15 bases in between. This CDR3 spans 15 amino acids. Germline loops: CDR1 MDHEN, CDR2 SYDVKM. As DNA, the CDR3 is TGTGCCAGCAGTTTTGACCTAGGGGGGAGTCAGCCCCAGCATTTT. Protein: CASSFDLGGSQPQHF.

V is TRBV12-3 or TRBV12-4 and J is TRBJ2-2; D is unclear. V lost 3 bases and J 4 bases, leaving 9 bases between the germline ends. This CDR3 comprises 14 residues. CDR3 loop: CASSFGGRTGELFF. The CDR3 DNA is TGTGCCAGCAGTTTTGGTGGACGCACCGGGGAGCTGTTTTTT.

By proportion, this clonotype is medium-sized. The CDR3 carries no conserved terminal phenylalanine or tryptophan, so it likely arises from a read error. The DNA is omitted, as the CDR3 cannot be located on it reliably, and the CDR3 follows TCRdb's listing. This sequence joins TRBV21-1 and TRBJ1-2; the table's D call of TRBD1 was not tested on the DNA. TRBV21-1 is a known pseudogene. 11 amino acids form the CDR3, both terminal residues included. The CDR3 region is CASSNSEPGCP.

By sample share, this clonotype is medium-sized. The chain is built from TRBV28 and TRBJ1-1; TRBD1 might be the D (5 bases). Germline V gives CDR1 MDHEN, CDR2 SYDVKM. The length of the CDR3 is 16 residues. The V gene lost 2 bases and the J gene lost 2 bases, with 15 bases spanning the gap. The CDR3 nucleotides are TGTGCCAGCAGTTTAGGGAGAGGGGTATTAAACACTGAAGCTTTCTTT. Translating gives CASSLGRGVLNTEAFF.

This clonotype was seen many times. CDR3 bases: TGCAGCTACCAAAGCGGGAGGGAGAGAGAGACCCAGTACTTC. Translating it yields CSYQSGRERETQYF. The chain carries TRBV29-1 and TRBJ2-5, with 10 bases identical to TRBD2. The V gene end was trimmed by 8 bases and the J gene end by 4 bases; junction bases not matched to a gene: 10. This CDR3 spans 14 amino acids. The germline gives CDR1 SQVTM, CDR2 ANQGSEA.

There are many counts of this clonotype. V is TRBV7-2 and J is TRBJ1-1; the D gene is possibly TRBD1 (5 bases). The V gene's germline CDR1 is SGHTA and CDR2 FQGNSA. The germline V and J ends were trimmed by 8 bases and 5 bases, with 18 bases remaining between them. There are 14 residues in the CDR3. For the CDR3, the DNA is TGTGCCAGCTCACCGATGGGGGGACTTACTGAAGCTTTCTTT. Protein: CASSPMGGLTEAFF.

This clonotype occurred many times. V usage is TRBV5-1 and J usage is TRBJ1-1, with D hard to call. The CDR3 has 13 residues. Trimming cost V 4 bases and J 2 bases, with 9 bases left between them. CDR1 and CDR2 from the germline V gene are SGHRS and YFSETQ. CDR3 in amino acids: CASSPPLNTEAFF. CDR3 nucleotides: TGCGCCAGCAGCCCCCCTTTAAACACTGAAGCTTTCTTT.

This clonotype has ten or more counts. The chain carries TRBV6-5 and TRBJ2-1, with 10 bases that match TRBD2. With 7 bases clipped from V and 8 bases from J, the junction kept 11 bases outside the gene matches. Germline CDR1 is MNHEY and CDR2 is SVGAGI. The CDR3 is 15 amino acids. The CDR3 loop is CASNKGLAGVDEQFF. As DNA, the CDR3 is TGTGCCAGCAATAAAGGGCTAGCGGGAGTCGATGAGCAGTTCTTC.

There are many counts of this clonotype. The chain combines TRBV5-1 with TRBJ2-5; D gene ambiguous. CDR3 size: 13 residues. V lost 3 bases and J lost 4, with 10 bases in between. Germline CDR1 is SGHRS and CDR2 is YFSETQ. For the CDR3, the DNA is TGCGCCAGCAGCTACGCACTTGGAGAGACCCAGTACTTC. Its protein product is CASSYALGETQYF.